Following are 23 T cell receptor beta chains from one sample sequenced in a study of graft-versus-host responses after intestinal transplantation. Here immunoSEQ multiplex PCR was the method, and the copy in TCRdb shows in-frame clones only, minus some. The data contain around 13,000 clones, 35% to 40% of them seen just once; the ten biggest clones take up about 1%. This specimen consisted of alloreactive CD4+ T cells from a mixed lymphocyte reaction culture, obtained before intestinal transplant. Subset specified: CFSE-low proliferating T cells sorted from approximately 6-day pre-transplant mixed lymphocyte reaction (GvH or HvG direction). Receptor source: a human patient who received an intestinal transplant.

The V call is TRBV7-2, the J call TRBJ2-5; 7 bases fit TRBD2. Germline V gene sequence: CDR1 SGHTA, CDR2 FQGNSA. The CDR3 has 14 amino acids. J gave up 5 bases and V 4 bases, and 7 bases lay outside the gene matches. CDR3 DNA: TGTGCCAGCAGCTCCCGGGGAGGGGATGAGACCCAGTACTTC. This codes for CASSSRGGDETQYF.

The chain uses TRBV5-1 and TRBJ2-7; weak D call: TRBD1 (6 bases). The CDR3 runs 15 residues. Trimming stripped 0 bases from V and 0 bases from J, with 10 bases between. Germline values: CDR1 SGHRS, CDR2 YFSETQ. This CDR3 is CASSLGTGSSYEQYF. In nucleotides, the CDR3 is TGCGCCAGCAGCTTGGGCACAGGGAGCTCCTACGAGCAGTACTTC.

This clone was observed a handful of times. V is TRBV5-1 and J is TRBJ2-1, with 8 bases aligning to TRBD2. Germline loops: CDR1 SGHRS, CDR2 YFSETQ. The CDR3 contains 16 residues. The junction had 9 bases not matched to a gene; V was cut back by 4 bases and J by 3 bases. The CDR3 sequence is CASSLMASGGYNEQFF. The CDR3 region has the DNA TGCGCCAGCAGCCTCATGGCGAGCGGGGGCTACAATGAGCAGTTCTTC.

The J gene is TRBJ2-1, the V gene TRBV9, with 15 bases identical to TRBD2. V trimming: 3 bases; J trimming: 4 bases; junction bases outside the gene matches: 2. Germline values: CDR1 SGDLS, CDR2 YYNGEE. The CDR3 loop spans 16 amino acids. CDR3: CASSGGLAGGYNEQFF. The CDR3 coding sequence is TGTGCCAGCAGCGGTGGACTAGCGGGGGGGTACAATGAGCAGTTCTTC.

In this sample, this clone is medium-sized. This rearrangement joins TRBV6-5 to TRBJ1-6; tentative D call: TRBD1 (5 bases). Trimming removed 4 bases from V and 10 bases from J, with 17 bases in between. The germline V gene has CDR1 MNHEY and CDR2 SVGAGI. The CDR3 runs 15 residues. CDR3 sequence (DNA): TGTGCCAGCAGTTCCAAGCCGGGACTCCACTCACCCCTCCACTTT. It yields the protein CASSSKPGLHSPLHF.

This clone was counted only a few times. The CDR3 loop is CASSLFPTGNTDTQYF. As DNA, the CDR3 is TGCGCCAGCAGCTTGTTTCCTACCGGTAACACAGATACGCAGTATTTT. The gene calls are TRBV5-1 and TRBJ2-3, with D unresolved. Germline CDR1 SGHRS, CDR2 YFSETQ. The CDR3 has 16 amino acids. The ends were cut back, 1 base at V and 2 bases at J, with 14 bases in the middle.

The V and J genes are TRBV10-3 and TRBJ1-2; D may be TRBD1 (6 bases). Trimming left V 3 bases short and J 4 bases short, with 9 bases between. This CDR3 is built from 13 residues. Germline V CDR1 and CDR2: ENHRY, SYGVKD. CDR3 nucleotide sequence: TGTGCCATCAGTGAAGACAGGTTCTATGGCTACACCTTC. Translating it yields CAISEDRFYGYTF.

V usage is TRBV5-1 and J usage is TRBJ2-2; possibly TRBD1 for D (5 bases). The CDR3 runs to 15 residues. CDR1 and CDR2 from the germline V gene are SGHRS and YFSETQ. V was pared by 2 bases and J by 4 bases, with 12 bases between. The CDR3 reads CASSFLGASTGELFF. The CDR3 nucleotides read TGCGCCAGCAGCTTTTTAGGGGCGAGCACCGGGGAGCTGTTTTTT. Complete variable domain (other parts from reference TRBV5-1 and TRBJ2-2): KAGVTQTPRYLIKTRGQQVTLSCSPISGHRSVSWYQQTPGQGLQFLFEYFSETQRNKGNFPGRFSGRQFSNSRSEMNVSTLELGDSALYLCASSFLGASTGELFFGEGSRLTVL.

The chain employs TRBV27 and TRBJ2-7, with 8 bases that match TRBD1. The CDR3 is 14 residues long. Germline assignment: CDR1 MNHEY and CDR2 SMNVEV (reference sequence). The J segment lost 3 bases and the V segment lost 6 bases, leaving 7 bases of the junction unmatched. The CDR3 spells CASSDGQGGYEQYF. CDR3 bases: TGTGCCAGCAGCGACGGACAGGGTGGCTACGAGCAGTACTTC.

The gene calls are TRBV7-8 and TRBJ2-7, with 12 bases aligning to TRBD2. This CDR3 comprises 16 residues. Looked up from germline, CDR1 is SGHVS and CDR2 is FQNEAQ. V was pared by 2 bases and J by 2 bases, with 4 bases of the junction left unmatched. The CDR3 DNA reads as TGTGCCAGCAGCTTACGTCTAGCGGGGGGGCCCTACGAGCAGTACTTC. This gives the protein CASSLRLAGGPYEQYF.

CDR3 sequence reads: CASSLKGDNEKLFF. The CDR3 coding sequence is TGTGCCAGCAGCTTAAAAGGGGATAATGAAAAACTGTTTTTT. The rearrangement links TRBV7-6 to TRBJ1-4, with D tentatively TRBD1 (5 bases). The germline CDR1 and CDR2 sequences are SGHVS and FNYEAQ. The germline V and J ends were trimmed by 2 bases and 4 bases, with 8 bases remaining between them. This CDR3 region has 14 residues.

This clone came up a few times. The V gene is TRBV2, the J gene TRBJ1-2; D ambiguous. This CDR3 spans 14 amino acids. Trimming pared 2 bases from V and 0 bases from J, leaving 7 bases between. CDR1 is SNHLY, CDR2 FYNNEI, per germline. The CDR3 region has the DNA TGTGCCAGCAGTGAAATGTTAGCTAACTATGGCTACACCTTC. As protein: CASSEMLANYGYTF. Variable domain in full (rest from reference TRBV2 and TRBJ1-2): EPEVTQTPSHQVTQMGQEVILRCVPISNHLYFYWYRQILGQKVEFLVSFYNNEISEKSEIFDDQFSVERPDGSNFTLKIRSTKLEDSAMYFCASSEMLANYGYTFGSGTRLTVV.

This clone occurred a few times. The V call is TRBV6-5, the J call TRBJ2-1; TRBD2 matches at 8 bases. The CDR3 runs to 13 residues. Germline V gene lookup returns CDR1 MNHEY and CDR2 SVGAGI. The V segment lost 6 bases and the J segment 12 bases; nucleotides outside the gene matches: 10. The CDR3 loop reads CASRPGTSRAQFF. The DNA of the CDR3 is TGTGCCAGCAGGCCTGGGACTAGTAGGGCGCAGTTCTTC.

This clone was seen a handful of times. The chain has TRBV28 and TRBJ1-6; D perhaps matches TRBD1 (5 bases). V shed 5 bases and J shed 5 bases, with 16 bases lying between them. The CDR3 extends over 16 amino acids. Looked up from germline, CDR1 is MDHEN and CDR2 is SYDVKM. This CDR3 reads CASSLAARRDNSPLHF. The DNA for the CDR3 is TGTGCCAGCAGTCTGGCGGCACGCAGGGATAATTCACCCCTCCACTTT.

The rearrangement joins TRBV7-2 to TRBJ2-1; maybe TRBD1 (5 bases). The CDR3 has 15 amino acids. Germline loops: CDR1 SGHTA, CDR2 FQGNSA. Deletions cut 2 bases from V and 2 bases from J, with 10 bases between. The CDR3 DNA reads TGTGCCAGCAGCTTAAGTCAGGGTCCCTACAATGAGCAGTTCTTC. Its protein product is CASSLSQGPYNEQFF.

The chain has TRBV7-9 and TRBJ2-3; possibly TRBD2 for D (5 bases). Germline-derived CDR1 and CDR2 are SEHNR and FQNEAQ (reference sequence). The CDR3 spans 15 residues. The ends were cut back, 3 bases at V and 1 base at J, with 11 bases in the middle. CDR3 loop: CASSFSNSGTDTQYF. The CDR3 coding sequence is TGTGCCAGCAGCTTTAGTAATAGCGGCACAGATACGCAGTATTTT.

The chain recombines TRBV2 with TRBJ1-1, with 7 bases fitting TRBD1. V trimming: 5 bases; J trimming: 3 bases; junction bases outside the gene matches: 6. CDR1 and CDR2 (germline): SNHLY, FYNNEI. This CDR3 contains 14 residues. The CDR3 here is CASSNRGSDTEAFF. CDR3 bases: TGTGCCAGCAGTAACAGGGGTAGTGACACTGAAGCTTTCTTT.

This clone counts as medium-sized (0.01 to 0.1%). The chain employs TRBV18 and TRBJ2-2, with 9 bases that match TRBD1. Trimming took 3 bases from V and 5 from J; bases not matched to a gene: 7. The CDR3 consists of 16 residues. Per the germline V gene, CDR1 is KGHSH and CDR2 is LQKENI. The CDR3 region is CASSPRQGVWTGELFF. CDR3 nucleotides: TGTGCCAGCTCACCTCGACAGGGGGTTTGGACCGGGGAGCTGTTTTTT.

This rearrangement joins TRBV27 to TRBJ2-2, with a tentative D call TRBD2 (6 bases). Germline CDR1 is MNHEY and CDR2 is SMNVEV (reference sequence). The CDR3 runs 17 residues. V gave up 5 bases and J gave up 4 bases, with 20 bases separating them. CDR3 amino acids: CASSPSSFGGATGELFF. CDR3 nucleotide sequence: TGTGCCAGCAGTCCCAGCTCCTTTGGCGGGGCCACCGGGGAGCTGTTTTTT.

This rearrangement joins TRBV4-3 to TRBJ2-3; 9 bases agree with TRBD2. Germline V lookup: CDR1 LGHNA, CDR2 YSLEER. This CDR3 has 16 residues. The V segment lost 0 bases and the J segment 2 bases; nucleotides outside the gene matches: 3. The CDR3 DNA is TGCGCCAGCAGCCAAGAGCTAGCGGGGTTCACAGATACGCAGTATTTT. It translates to CASSQELAGFTDTQYF.

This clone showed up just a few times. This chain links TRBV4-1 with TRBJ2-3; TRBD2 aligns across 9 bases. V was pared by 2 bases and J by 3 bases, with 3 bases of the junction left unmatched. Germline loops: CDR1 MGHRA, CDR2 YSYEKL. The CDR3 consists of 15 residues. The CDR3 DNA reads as TGCGCCAGCAGCCAAAAGCTAGCGGGGACAGATACGCAGTATTTT. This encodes CASSQKLAGTDTQYF.

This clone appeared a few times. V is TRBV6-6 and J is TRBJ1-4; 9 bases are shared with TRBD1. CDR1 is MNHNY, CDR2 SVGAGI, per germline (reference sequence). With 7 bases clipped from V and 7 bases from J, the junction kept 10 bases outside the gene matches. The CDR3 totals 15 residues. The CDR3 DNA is TGTGCCAGCAATCATATACCGGGACAGGGTGAAAAACTGTTTTTT. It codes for CASNHIPGQGEKLFF.

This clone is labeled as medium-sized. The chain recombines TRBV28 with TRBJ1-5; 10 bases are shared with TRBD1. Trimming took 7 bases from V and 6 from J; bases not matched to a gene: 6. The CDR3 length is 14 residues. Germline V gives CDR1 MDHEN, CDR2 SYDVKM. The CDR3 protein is CASTLGTGVQPQHF. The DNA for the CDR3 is TGTGCCAGCACCTTAGGGACAGGGGTTCAGCCCCAGCATTTT.